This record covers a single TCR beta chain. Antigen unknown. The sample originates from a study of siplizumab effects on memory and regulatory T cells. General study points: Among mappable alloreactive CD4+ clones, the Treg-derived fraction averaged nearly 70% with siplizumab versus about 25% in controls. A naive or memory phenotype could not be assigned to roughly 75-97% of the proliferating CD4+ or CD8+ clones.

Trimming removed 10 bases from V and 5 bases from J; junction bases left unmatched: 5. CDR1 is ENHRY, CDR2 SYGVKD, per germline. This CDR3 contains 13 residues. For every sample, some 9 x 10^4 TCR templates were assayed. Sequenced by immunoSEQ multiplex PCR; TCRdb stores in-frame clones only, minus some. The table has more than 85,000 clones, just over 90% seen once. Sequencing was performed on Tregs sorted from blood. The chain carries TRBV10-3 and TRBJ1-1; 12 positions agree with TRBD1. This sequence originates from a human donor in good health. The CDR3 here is CATGQGAGTEAFF. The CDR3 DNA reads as TGTGCCACGGGACAGGGGGCTGGAACTGAAGCTTTCTTT.